The 26 T cell receptor beta chains in this list originate from one sample, sequenced in a study of cytomegalovirus exposure and HLA in healthy donors. The PCR contained 60 Vbeta and 13 Jbeta primers. TCRdb keeps only in-frame clones here, not all; method: immunoSEQ multiplex PCR. The sample comprises about 120,000 clones, less than 20% of which are singletons, and under 2.5% rests with the top ten. The specimen was PBMCs. These receptors all come from a woman younger than 35 in good health and CMV-seronegative.

The chain has TRBV15 and TRBJ1-2; no clear D gene. The V gene's germline CDR1 is LNHNV and CDR2 YYDKDF (reference sequence). Trimming took off 4 bases at V and 2 bases at J, with 11 bases between the two ends. This CDR3 contains 14 residues. The CDR3 nucleotides read TGTGCCACCAGCACCATCACGGGGAACTATGGCTACACCTTC. It encodes CATSTITGNYGYTF.

The gene calls are TRBV18 and TRBJ2-7; 7 bases agree with TRBD2. The CDR3 totals 14 residues. V was pared by 6 bases and J by 3 bases, with 8 bases of the junction left unmatched. CDR1 and CDR2 from the germline V gene are KGHSH and LQKENI. CDR3 nucleotide sequence: TGTGCCAGCTCTCCCCCCACGGGGGGCTACGAGCAGTACTTC. This gives the protein CASSPPTGGYEQYF.

In this sample, this clone turned up a few times. This chain uses TRBV5-4 with TRBJ2-2, with D possibly being TRBD1 (5 bases). V lost 0 bases, J lost 0 bases, and 12 bases lay in between. In germline, CDR1 is SGHNT, CDR2 YYREEE (reference sequence). CDR3 length: 17 residues. The CDR3 spells CASSLEQARANTGELFF. In DNA, the CDR3 is TGTGCCAGCAGCTTGGAACAGGCGCGCGCGAACACCGGGGAGCTGTTTTTT.

This clone turned up a few times. The rearrangement joins TRBV6-4 to TRBJ1-2, with 8 positions matching TRBD1. Germline loops: CDR1 MRHNA, CDR2 SNTAGT. The CDR3 extends over 15 amino acids. Trimming removed 3 bases from V and 5 bases from J; junction bases left unmatched: 8. CDR3 coding DNA: TGTGCCAGCAGTGAGGGGACAGGCGGAGGGTATGGCTACACCTTC. Its translation: CASSEGTGGGYGYTF.

The V and J genes are TRBV6-5 and TRBJ2-1; D not certain. This CDR3 has 13 residues. CDR1 and CDR2 (germline): MNHEY, SVGAGI. The V and J ends lost 4 bases and 11 bases respectively, with 15 bases between them. CDR3 loop: CASSSTGSGKQFF. CDR3 coding DNA: TGTGCCAGCAGTTCCACCGGGTCGGGTAAGCAGTTCTTC.

The V call is TRBV5-4, the J call TRBJ2-5; TRBD2 matches 10 bases. CDR3 length equals 16 residues. V shed 3 bases and J 4 bases; nucleotides not matched to a gene: 9. Germline V lookup: CDR1 SGHNT, CDR2 YYREEE (reference sequence). The CDR3 spells CASSYGLASGGETQYF. In nucleotides, the CDR3 is TGTGCCAGCAGCTATGGACTGGCTAGCGGGGGAGAGACCCAGTACTTC.

There are a few counts of this clone. This sequence joins TRBV7-3 and TRBJ2-1, with D hard to call. CDR1 and CDR2 (germline): SGHTA, FQGTGA. This CDR3 spans 12 amino acids. Trimming took 5 bases from V and 9 from J, leaving 11 bases between them. The CDR3 protein is CASSVASGEQFF. The CDR3 bases are TGTGCCAGCAGCGTAGCCTCTGGTGAGCAGTTCTTC.

J is TRBJ1-2 and V is TRBV4-2; 9 bases align to TRBD1. Germline V gene sequence: CDR1 LGHNA, CDR2 YNFKEQ. V shed 5 bases and J 5 bases; nucleotides not matched to a gene: 12. CDR3 size: 16 residues. The CDR3 reads CASSAPTGTGYYGYTF. CDR3 DNA: TGTGCCAGCAGCGCACCGACCGGGACAGGGTATTATGGCTACACCTTC.

The chain is built from TRBV5-1 and TRBJ2-6, with TRBD2 matching 7 bases. From germline, CDR1 is SGHRS and CDR2 YFSETQ. J gave up 1 base and V 0 bases, and 1 base lay outside the gene matches. This CDR3 is 16 amino acids long. CDR3 nucleotides: TGCGCCAGCAGCTTGGAGGGAGGGTCTGGGGCCAACGTCCTGACTTTC. This translates into CASSLEGGSGANVLTF.

The chain couples TRBV6-1 to TRBJ2-1; 8 bases match TRBD2. This CDR3 has 14 amino acids. The germline V gene encodes CDR1 MNHNS and CDR2 SASEGT. With V trimmed by 8 bases and J by 4 bases, 7 bases remained unmatched. For the CDR3, the DNA is TGTGCCAGCGTTAGCGGGATGGGGTACAATGAGCAGTTCTTC. Translation gives CASVSGMGYNEQFF.

The chain employs TRBV9 and TRBJ2-3; 10 bases map to TRBD2. Germline loops: CDR1 SGDLS, CDR2 YYNGEE. There are 15 residues in the CDR3. The V and J ends lost 4 bases and 4 bases, in that order; junction bases with no gene match: 6. DNA for the CDR3: TGTGCCAGCAGCTTCGGACTAGCGGCGGCAGATACGCAGTATTTT. Its protein is CASSFGLAAADTQYF.

A few counts support this clone. This rearrangement joins TRBV6-6 to TRBJ1-2, with D possibly being TRBD1 (6 bases). CDR1 and CDR2 from the germline V gene are MNHNY and SVGAGI (reference sequence). The ends were cut back, 0 bases at V and 3 bases at J, with 8 bases in the middle. The CDR3 loop spans 14 amino acids. The DNA of the CDR3 is TGTGCCAGCAGTTACTCTGCAGGGGACTATGGCTACACCTTC. Translating it yields CASSYSAGDYGYTF.

The rearrangement joins TRBV29-1 to TRBJ1-1; D gene uncertain. This CDR3 region has 14 residues. Germline V gene lookup returns CDR1 SQVTM and CDR2 ANQGSEA. CDR3 bases: TGCAGTGTCCTCGGGAAGGTCGGTGACACTGAAGCTTTCTTT. It codes for CSVLGKVGDTEAFF.

A few counts support this clone. This chain uses TRBV2 with TRBJ2-7, with D maybe TRBD2 (8 bases). V shed 7 bases and J shed 6 bases, with 19 bases lying between them. CDR1 is SNHLY and CDR2 is FYNNEI in the germline V gene. The CDR3 spans 14 residues. CDR3 bases: TGTGCCAGCACGGGGGGGAGGGGGCCTCGCGAGCAGTACTTC. Amino acids: CASTGGRGPREQYF.

The CDR3 DNA reads TGCGCCAGCAGCCCAAGACAGGAAAGGATCGACGAAAAACTGTTTTTT. It specifies CASSPRQERIDEKLFF. The chain couples TRBV4-1 to TRBJ1-4; weak D call: TRBD1 (6 bases). Trimming took off 4 bases at V and 8 bases at J, with 20 bases between the two ends. Germline V gives CDR1 MGHRA, CDR2 YSYEKL. The CDR3 is 16 amino acids.

This clone has more than one count but fewer than ten. This rearrangement joins TRBV9 to TRBJ2-3; no reliable D call. The CDR3 covers 14 residues. V was trimmed by 0 bases and J by 5 bases, leaving 10 bases between them. Germline CDR1 is SGDLS and CDR2 is YYNGEE. The CDR3 region is CASSVALHRDTQYF. CDR3 in DNA: TGTGCCAGCAGCGTAGCCCTACACAGAGATACGCAGTATTTT. Together with reference TRBV9 and TRBJ2-3, the CDR3 gives the full variable domain: DSGVTQTPKHLITATGQRVTLRCSPRSGDLSVYWYQQSLDQGLQFLIQYYNGEERAKGNILERFSAQQFPDLHSELNLSSLELGDSALYFCASSVALHRDTQYFGPGTRLTVL.

This chain joins TRBV4-2 and TRBJ2-7; 12 bases fit TRBD2. The germline V gene has CDR1 LGHNA and CDR2 YNFKEQ. V dropped 3 bases and J dropped 6; count of bases not matched to a gene: 12. The CDR3 extends over 17 amino acids. This chain's CDR3 is CASSQFVPGLAGSEQYF. The CDR3 bases are TGTGCCAGCAGCCAGTTCGTACCGGGACTAGCGGGTAGCGAGCAGTACTTC.

This clone was counted between two and nine times. The chain is built from TRBV4-2 and TRBJ2-6; 7 nucleotides match TRBD2. Per germline, CDR1 LGHNA and CDR2 YNFKEQ. Trimming cost V 1 base and J 0 bases; bases outside gene matches: 3. CDR3 length equals 17 residues. As DNA, the CDR3 is TGTGCCAGCAGCCAAGGGACTAGAAGCTCTGGGGCCAACGTCCTGACTTTC. Its protein product is CASSQGTRSSGANVLTF.

This clone was observed a few times. The genes are TRBV6-5 and TRBJ1-3, with D possibly being TRBD1 (6 bases). CDR1 is MNHEY, CDR2 SVGAGI, per germline. This CDR3 has 15 amino acids. Trimming left V 0 bases short and J 4 bases short, with 10 bases between. The CDR3 is CASSYSKGTGNTIYF. CDR3 DNA: TGTGCCAGCAGTTACTCGAAAGGGACAGGAAACACCATATATTTT.

The V and J genes are TRBV30 and TRBJ1-3; tentatively, D is TRBD1 (6 bases). Germline V CDR1 and CDR2: GTSNPN, SVGIG (reference sequence). CDR3 length: 15 residues. V was shortened by 2 bases and J by 1 base, with 12 bases between the two germline ends. In nucleotides, the CDR3 is TGTGCCTGGAGTACGGGACATAAATCTGGAAACACCATATATTTT. It is translated as CAWSTGHKSGNTIYF.

This sequence joins TRBV5-1 and TRBJ1-1; weak D call: TRBD1 (6 bases). Germline V lookup: CDR1 SGHRS, CDR2 YFSETQ. V lost 1 base, J lost 1 base, and 8 bases lay in between. This CDR3 is built from 14 residues. The CDR3 DNA follows: TGCGCCAGCAGCTTGACAGGGAAGAACACTGAAGCTTTCTTT. Its protein product is CASSLTGKNTEAFF.

This clone has just a few counts. This sequence joins TRBV2 and TRBJ1-5; D not resolved. Germline loops: CDR1 SNHLY, CDR2 FYNNEI. Trimming stripped 3 bases from V and 4 bases from J, with 13 bases between. CDR3 length: 15 amino acids. This CDR3 is CASSDEAYWNQPQHF. The CDR3 DNA follows: TGTGCCAGCAGTGATGAGGCTTATTGGAATCAGCCCCAGCATTTT.

This clone has just a few counts. This chain uses TRBV5-6 with TRBJ2-2; weak D call: TRBD1 (5 bases). V shed 3 bases and J shed 2 bases, with 11 bases lying between them. The CDR3 extends over 15 amino acids. CDR1 and CDR2 (germline): SGHDT, YYEEEE. The CDR3 DNA reads as TGTGCCAGCAGCTCCACCGACAGAAACACCGGGGAGCTGTTTTTT. Protein product: CASSSTDRNTGELFF.

There are a few counts of this clone. V and J are TRBV5-6 and TRBJ1-4; 10 nucleotides line up with TRBD1. Germline V lookup: CDR1 SGHDT, CDR2 YYEEEE. CDR3 length: 16 residues. The J segment lost 4 bases and the V segment lost 4 bases, leaving 7 bases of the junction unmatched. CDR3 sequence: CASSHRTGGINEKLFF. DNA of the CDR3: TGTGCCAGCAGCCACAGGACAGGGGGGATTAATGAAAAACTGTTTTTT.

This chain joins TRBV7-9 and TRBJ2-1; tentatively, D is TRBD1 (6 bases). The CDR3 runs to 14 residues. CDR1 is SEHNR and CDR2 is FQNEAQ in the germline V gene (reference sequence). Trimming took off 5 bases at V and 6 bases at J, with 14 bases between the two ends. CDR3 in amino acids: CASSPPQGVNEQFF. CDR3 nucleotides: TGTGCCAGCAGCCCACCACAGGGAGTCAATGAGCAGTTCTTC. Together with reference TRBV7-9 and TRBJ2-1, the CDR3 gives the full variable domain: DTGVSQNPRHKITKRGQNVTFRCDPISEHNRLYWYRQTLGQGPEFLTYFQNEAQLEKSRLLSDRFSAERPKGSFSTLEIQRTEQGDSAMYLCASSPPQGVNEQFFGPGTRLTVL.

In its sample, this clone was seen a few times. Other nucleotide sequences from this sample produce the same CDR3. This chain links TRBV5-1 with TRBJ2-5, with D unclear. The germline V gene encodes CDR1 SGHRS and CDR2 YFSETQ. This CDR3 contains 14 residues. Trimming removed 0 bases at V and 1 base at J, with 7 bases between. CDR3 DNA: TGCGCCAGCAGCTTGGGTACAGCCCAAGAGACCCAGTACTTC. It is translated as CASSLGTAQETQYF. Variable domain in full (rest from reference TRBV5-1 and TRBJ2-5): KAGVTQTPRYLIKTRGQQVTLSCSPISGHRSVSWYQQTPGQGLQFLFEYFSETQRNKGNFPGRFSGRQFSNSRSEMNVSTLELGDSALYLCASSLGTAQETQYFGPGTRLLVL.